Listed below are T cell receptor beta chains from one sample, sequenced in a study of blood T cells in healthy people across ages. TCRdb fed the 5' RACE reads into MiXCR, producing one record per CDR3 protein. Of about 1.8 million distinct CDR3 sequences in the sample, roughly 52% were seen once. The source material was blood. Source of these receptors: a middle-aged woman in good health. Both conserved end residues are part of each CDR3. The order of the fields is D gene, clone size, J gene, V gene, CDR3 DNA, CDR3 protein. The D gene is left open where the match is weak. Expanded clones get a size class; other rows say once, few or many, or leave the size out.

d_gene: -; abundance: -; j_gene: TRBJ2-5; v_gene: TRBV20-1; CDR3nt: TGCAGTGCCCGGAGTATAGAAGAGACCCAGTACTTC; CDR3aa: CSARSIEETQYF
d_gene: -; abundance: few; j_gene: TRBJ2-1; v_gene: TRBV6-6; CDR3nt: TGTGCCAGCAGTTACGCCCCTAACAATGAGCAGTTCTTC; CDR3aa: CASSYAPNNEQFF
d_gene: -; abundance: -; j_gene: TRBJ1-2; v_gene: TRBV11-2; CDR3nt: TGTGCCAGCAGCTTAGAACAGTACTATGGCTACACCTTC; CDR3aa: CASSLEQYYGYTF
d_gene: TRBD2; abundance: -; j_gene: TRBJ2-4; v_gene: TRBV11-2; CDR3nt: TGTGCCAGCAGCTTCGGGACTAGCGAGGGAGGAAACATTCAGTACTTC; CDR3aa: CASSFGTSEGGNIQYF
d_gene: TRBD2; abundance: -; j_gene: TRBJ2-4; v_gene: TRBV7-2; CDR3nt: TGTGCCAGCAGCCCCTACTCAGCGGGGGATACTCGGGCCAAAAACATTCGGTACTTC; CDR3aa: CASSPYSAGDTRAKNIRYF
d_gene: TRBD1; abundance: few; j_gene: TRBJ2-3; v_gene: TRBV5-1; CDR3nt: TGCGCCAGCAGCCTGCAGGGGGTTTATAGCACAGATACGCAGTATTTT; CDR3aa: CASSLQGVYSTDTQYF
d_gene: TRBD1; abundance: -; j_gene: TRBJ2-6; v_gene: TRBV7-2; CDR3nt: TGTGCCAGCAGCGTCGTCAGGGGGCGCGATTCATCTGGGGCCAACGTCCTGACTTTC; CDR3aa: CASSVVRGRDSSGANVLTF
d_gene: -; abundance: -; j_gene: TRBJ2-7; v_gene: TRBV4-3; CDR3nt: TGCGCCAGCAGCCAAGAACACAGTGCCTACGAGCAGTACTTC; CDR3aa: CASSQEHSAYEQYF
d_gene: TRBD2; abundance: -; j_gene: TRBJ2-1; v_gene: TRBV2; CDR3nt: TGTGCCAGCAGTGAGTTGGGAACTAGCGGGGGCCATGAGCAGTTCTTC; CDR3aa: CASSELGTSGGHEQFF
d_gene: -; abundance: -; j_gene: TRBJ2-5; v_gene: TRBV10-3; CDR3nt: TGTGCCATCAGTGTATCGGCGAACCAGGAGACCCAGTACTTC; CDR3aa: CAISVSANQETQYF
d_gene: TRBD2; abundance: few; j_gene: TRBJ2-1; v_gene: TRBV3-1; CDR3nt: TGTGCCAGCAGCCAAGATCAGCGCGGTGCGGGGGGGAACAATGAGCAGTTCTTC; CDR3aa: CASSQDQRGAGGNNEQFF
d_gene: -; abundance: few; j_gene: TRBJ2-4; v_gene: TRBV20-1; CDR3nt: TGCAGTGCTAGAGCCGAGGGCAGGGGCACAGCCAAAAACATTCAGTACTTC; CDR3aa: CSARAEGRGTAKNIQYF
d_gene: TRBD2; abundance: -; j_gene: TRBJ2-2; v_gene: TRBV6-2/TRBV6-3; CDR3nt: TGTGCCAGCAGCCCACTAGCGGGGGTGTTCGCGAACACCGGGGAGCTGTTTTTT; CDR3aa: CASSPLAGVFANTGELFF
d_gene: -; abundance: few; j_gene: TRBJ2-1; v_gene: TRBV12-3/TRBV12-4; CDR3nt: TGTGCCAGCATCAGATGGGGGACGTACAATGAGCAGTTCTTC; CDR3aa: CASIRWGTYNEQFF
d_gene: -; abundance: -; j_gene: TRBJ2-1; v_gene: TRBV14; CDR3nt: TGTGCCAGCAGCCCCGAGGGAGGGATGGGGGGCTATGAGCAGTTCTTC; CDR3aa: CASSPEGGMGGYEQFF
d_gene: TRBD2; abundance: -; j_gene: TRBJ2-3; v_gene: TRBV20-1; CDR3nt: TGCAGTGCTAGAGAACCGGGACTAGCGGGGGGGCCTTTGGTGGGAGATACGCAGTATTTT; CDR3aa: CSAREPGLAGGPLVGDTQYF
d_gene: -; abundance: few; j_gene: TRBJ2-3; v_gene: TRBV12-3/TRBV12-4; CDR3nt: TGTGCCAGCAGTCTTCTGAGGGCGGATACGCAGTATTTT; CDR3aa: CASSLLRADTQYF
d_gene: -; abundance: -; j_gene: TRBJ1-4; v_gene: TRBV3-1; CDR3nt: TGTGCCAGCAGCCAACTTGCAACTAATGAAAAACTGTTTTTT; CDR3aa: CASSQLATNEKLFF
d_gene: -; abundance: few; j_gene: TRBJ2-5; v_gene: TRBV7-2; CDR3nt: TGTGCCAGCAGCCGGGACTCCGGCGTGGCCCAGTACTTC; CDR3aa: CASSRDSGVAQYF
d_gene: TRBD2; abundance: -; j_gene: TRBJ2-1; v_gene: TRBV27; CDR3nt: TGTGCCAGCAGTTTCGCTGGCGGGGGATCCTACAATGAGCAGTTCTTC; CDR3aa: CASSFAGGGSYNEQFF
d_gene: -; abundance: -; j_gene: TRBJ1-1; v_gene: TRBV7-2; CDR3nt: TGTGCCAGCAGCTCCCTACAGGGAGCTGAAGCTTTCTTT; CDR3aa: CASSSLQGAEAFF
d_gene: TRBD2; abundance: few; j_gene: TRBJ2-1; v_gene: TRBV27; CDR3nt: TGTGCCAGCACGGGACTAGCGGGGGGGCGGGATGAGCAGTTCTTC; CDR3aa: CASTGLAGGRDEQFF
d_gene: -; abundance: -; j_gene: TRBJ2-1; v_gene: TRBV7-8; CDR3nt: TGTGCCAGCAGCCAACGAGATGAGCTGTTCTTC; CDR3aa: CASSQRDELFF
d_gene: -; abundance: few; j_gene: TRBJ1-2; v_gene: TRBV20-1; CDR3nt: TGTAGTGCTGACGAAGGGGGGCAGGGCTATGGCTACACCTTC; CDR3aa: CSADEGGQGYGYTF
d_gene: TRBD1; abundance: -; j_gene: TRBJ2-6; v_gene: TRBV4-2; CDR3nt: TGTGCCAGCAGCCAAGCGACAGGGGGCGCTGGGGCCAACGTCCTGACTTTC; CDR3aa: CASSQATGGAGANVLTF
d_gene: TRBD2; abundance: -; j_gene: TRBJ2-5; v_gene: TRBV29-1; CDR3nt: TGCAGCGTTGAGGCTAGCGGGGGTGTAAGCAATGAGCAGTACTTC; CDR3aa: CSVEASGGVSNEQYF
d_gene: TRBD1; abundance: many; j_gene: TRBJ2-1; v_gene: TRBV6-5; CDR3nt: TGTGCCAGCAGTTACTCGTCAGGGGGTAATGAGCAGTTCTTC; CDR3aa: CASSYSSGGNEQFF
d_gene: TRBD1; abundance: -; j_gene: TRBJ1-6; v_gene: TRBV27; CDR3nt: TGTGCCAGCAGTTTATCGATTTGGGGACAGGGGACGTATAATTCACCCCTCCACTTT; CDR3aa: CASSLSIWGQGTYNSPLHF
d_gene: -; abundance: -; j_gene: TRBJ2-7; v_gene: TRBV4-2; CDR3nt: TGTGCCAGCAGCCAGCCCTTAGAGAGGGGCGAGCAGTACTTC; CDR3aa: CASSQPLERGEQYF
d_gene: -; abundance: few; j_gene: TRBJ2-5; v_gene: TRBV7-2; CDR3nt: TGTGCCAGCACCCCAGGACGGATACAAGAGACCCAGTACTTC; CDR3aa: CASTPGRIQETQYF
d_gene: -; abundance: -; j_gene: TRBJ1-5; v_gene: TRBV7-2; CDR3nt: TGTGCCAGCACCTTGCGGTCCAGAGAGCCCCAGCATTTT; CDR3aa: CASTLRSREPQHF
d_gene: TRBD1; abundance: -; j_gene: TRBJ2-5; v_gene: TRBV5-4; CDR3nt: TGTGCCAGCAGCACGGGACAGTTAAAACAAGAGACCCAGTACTTC; CDR3aa: CASSTGQLKQETQYF
d_gene: TRBD2; abundance: -; j_gene: TRBJ2-1; v_gene: TRBV7-8; CDR3nt: TGTGCCAGCAGCTTAAAGCGGGGGGACCCCTACAATGAGCAGTTCTTC; CDR3aa: CASSLKRGDPYNEQFF
d_gene: -; abundance: -; j_gene: TRBJ2-4; v_gene: TRBV4-3; CDR3nt: TGCGCCAGCAGCCAATTTTTCGGTAGCTACGAGCAGTGCTTC; CDR3aa: CASSQFFGSYEQCF
d_gene: -; abundance: -; j_gene: TRBJ2-1; v_gene: TRBV6-6; CDR3nt: TGTGCCAGCAGTTATAGGAAGCAGTTCTTC; CDR3aa: CASSYRKQFF
d_gene: -; abundance: -; j_gene: TRBJ1-1; v_gene: TRBV11-2; CDR3nt: TGTGCCAGCAGCTCCTACAGGGTGCTGAACACTGAAGCTTTCTTT; CDR3aa: CASSSYRVLNTEAFF
d_gene: -; abundance: -; j_gene: TRBJ1-1; v_gene: TRBV7-9; CDR3nt: TGTGCCAGCAGCCCTCCAACGGGCACTGAAGCTTTCTTT; CDR3aa: CASSPPTGTEAFF
d_gene: -; abundance: -; j_gene: TRBJ2-7; v_gene: TRBV29-1; CDR3nt: TGCAACGTCGACGGCACGGGGGGCGGTACCTACGAGCAGTACTTC; CDR3aa: CNVDGTGGGTYEQYF
d_gene: TRBD2; abundance: -; j_gene: TRBJ2-6; v_gene: TRBV4-2; CDR3nt: TGTGCCAGCAGCCAAGATGGGGGGGTTGGGGCCAACGTCCTGACTTTC; CDR3aa: CASSQDGGVGANVLTF
d_gene: -; abundance: -; j_gene: TRBJ1-1; v_gene: TRBV5-1; CDR3nt: TGCGCCAGCAGCAACGGGGGAGGCTCTGAAGCTTTCTTT; CDR3aa: CASSNGGGSEAFF
d_gene: TRBD2; abundance: -; j_gene: TRBJ2-7; v_gene: TRBV7-2; CDR3nt: TGTGCCAGCAGGCCCGGGAGGACACCAAGCTCCTACGAGCAGTACTTC; CDR3aa: CASRPGRTPSSYEQYF
d_gene: -; abundance: -; j_gene: TRBJ2-2; v_gene: TRBV7-9; CDR3nt: TGTGCCAGCAGCTTAATGGCGGGAACCGGGGAGCTGTTTTTT; CDR3aa: CASSLMAGTGELFF
d_gene: -; abundance: -; j_gene: TRBJ1-2; v_gene: TRBV7-9; CDR3nt: TGTGCCAGCACCCTAAACCCAGACACTAACTATGGCTACACCTTC; CDR3aa: CASTLNPDTNYGYTF
d_gene: -; abundance: -; j_gene: TRBJ1-2; v_gene: TRBV7-9; CDR3nt: TGTGCCAGCAGTCTGGCAGGGCGCTATGGCTACACCTTC; CDR3aa: CASSLAGRYGYTF
d_gene: -; abundance: few; j_gene: TRBJ1-2; v_gene: TRBV20-1; CDR3nt: TGCAGTGCTAGTTGGCAGGGGAGAGTAGCTAACTATGGCTACACCTTC; CDR3aa: CSASWQGRVANYGYTF
d_gene: TRBD1; abundance: -; j_gene: TRBJ2-7; v_gene: TRBV28; CDR3nt: TGTGCCAGCAGAGGACAGGGGGTCTCTCCCGACGAGCAGTACTTC; CDR3aa: CASRGQGVSPDEQYF
d_gene: -; abundance: once; j_gene: TRBJ2-3; v_gene: TRBV11-3; CDR3nt: TGTGCCAGCAGCCATACAGGGTCTCCAGATACGCAGTATTTT; CDR3aa: CASSHTGSPDTQYF
d_gene: -; abundance: once; j_gene: TRBJ1-2; v_gene: TRBV7-6; CDR3nt: TGTGCCAGCAGCCTAGAATTAGGGTTTGGCTACACCTTC; CDR3aa: CASSLELGFGYTF
d_gene: -; abundance: -; j_gene: TRBJ1-2; v_gene: TRBV5-1; CDR3nt: TGCGCCAGCAGCCTTGACGGCAGGACTTACTATGGCTACACCTTC; CDR3aa: CASSLDGRTYYGYTF
d_gene: TRBD2; abundance: -; j_gene: TRBJ2-3; v_gene: TRBV13; CDR3nt: TGTGCCAGCAGCCCCGACCGCGGGGGAGGCGCAGATACGCAGTATTTT; CDR3aa: CASSPDRGGGADTQYF